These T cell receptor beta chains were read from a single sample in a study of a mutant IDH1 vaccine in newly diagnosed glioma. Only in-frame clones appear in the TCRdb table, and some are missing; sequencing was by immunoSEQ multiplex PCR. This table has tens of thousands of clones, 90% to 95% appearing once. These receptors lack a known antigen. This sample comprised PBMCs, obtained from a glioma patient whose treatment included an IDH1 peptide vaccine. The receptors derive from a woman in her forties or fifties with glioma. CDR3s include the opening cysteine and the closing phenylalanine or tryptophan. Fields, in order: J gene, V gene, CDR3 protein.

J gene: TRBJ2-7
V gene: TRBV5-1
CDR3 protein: CASSLEAGPYEQYF

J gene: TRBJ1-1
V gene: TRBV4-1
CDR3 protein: CASSQGIVQMNTEAFF

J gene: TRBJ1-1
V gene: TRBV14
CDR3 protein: CASSQDGAGINIWYTEAFF

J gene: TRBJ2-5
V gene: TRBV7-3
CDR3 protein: CASIHGPTLSETQYF

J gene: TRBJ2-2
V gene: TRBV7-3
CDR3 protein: CASRRGQGTGELFF

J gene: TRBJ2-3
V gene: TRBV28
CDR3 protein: CASNPQGLAGADTQYF

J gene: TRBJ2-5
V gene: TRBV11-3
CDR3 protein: CASSPEGGETQYF

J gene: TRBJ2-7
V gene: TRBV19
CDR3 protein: CASRVGYEQYF

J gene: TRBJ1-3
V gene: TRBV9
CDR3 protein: CASSVEGGNTIYF

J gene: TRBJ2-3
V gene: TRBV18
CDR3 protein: CASSPARATDTQYF

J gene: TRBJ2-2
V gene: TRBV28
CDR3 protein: CASSFKTSTGELFF

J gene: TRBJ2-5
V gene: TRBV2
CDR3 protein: CASSENRETQYF

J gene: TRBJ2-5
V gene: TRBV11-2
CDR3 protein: CASSPRRLAGGMEQYF

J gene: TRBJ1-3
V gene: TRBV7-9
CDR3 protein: CASSLDRAGGNTIYF

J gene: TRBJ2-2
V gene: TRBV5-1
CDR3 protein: CASSLDTGELFF

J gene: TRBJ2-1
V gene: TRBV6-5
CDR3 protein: CASSDRTSWFF

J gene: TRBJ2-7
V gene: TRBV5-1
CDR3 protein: CASSLLAGNEQYF

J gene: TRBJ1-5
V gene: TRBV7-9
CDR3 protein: CASSLGRAGTGRNQPQHF

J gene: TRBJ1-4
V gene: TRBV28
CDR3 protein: CASSSTGTGYEKLFF

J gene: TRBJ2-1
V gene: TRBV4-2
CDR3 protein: CASSLAGGPANEQFF

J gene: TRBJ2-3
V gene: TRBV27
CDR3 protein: CASSLRLAGDTQYF

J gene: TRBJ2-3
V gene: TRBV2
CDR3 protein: CATSREGRRSTDTQYF

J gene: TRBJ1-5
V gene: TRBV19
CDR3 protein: CASTQWRGGDQPQHF

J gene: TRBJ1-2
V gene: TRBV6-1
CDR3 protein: CASSLQGGANYGYTF

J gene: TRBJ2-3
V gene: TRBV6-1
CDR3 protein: CASRTGLMSADTQYF

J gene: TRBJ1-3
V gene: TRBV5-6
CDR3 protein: CASSATGSGNTIYF

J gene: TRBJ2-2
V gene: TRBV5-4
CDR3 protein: CASSQIDRTGELFF

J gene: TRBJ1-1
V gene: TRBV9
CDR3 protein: CASSVATGQVTNTEAFF

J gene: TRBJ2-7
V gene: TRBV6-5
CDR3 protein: CASSGGQGPPGQYF

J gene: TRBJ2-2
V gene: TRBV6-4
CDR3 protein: CASSDLRDAGELFF

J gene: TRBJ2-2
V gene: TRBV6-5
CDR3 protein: CASSWESAGELFF

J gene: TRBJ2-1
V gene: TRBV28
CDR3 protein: CASSSISLRRTPIEQFF

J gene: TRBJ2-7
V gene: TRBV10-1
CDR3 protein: CASVSGNREDEQYF

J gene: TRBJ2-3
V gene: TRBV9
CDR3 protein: CASSVVGADTQYF

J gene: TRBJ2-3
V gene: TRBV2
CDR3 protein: CASSRDRGPSTDTQYF

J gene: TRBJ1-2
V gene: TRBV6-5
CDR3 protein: CASSYSVGNGYTF

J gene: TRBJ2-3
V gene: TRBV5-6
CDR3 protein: CASSSTKTGSDTQYF

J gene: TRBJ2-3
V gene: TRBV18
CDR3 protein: CASSPKRLTGVPDTQYF

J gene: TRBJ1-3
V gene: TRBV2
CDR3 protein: CASSLTGDGNTIYF

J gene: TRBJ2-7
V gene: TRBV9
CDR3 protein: CASSVSVWDRGPYEQYF

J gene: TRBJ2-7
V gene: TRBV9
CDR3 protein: CASSPSSGSALYEQYF

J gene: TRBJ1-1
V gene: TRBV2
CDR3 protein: CASSEADAGTEAFF

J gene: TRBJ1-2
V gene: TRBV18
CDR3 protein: CASSPGTGSDYGYTF

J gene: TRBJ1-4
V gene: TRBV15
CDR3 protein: CATSRDVGNEKLFF

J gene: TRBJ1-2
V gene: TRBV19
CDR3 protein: CASRPGQNYGYTF

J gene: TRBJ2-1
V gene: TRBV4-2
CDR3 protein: CASSQGPGTPNEQFF

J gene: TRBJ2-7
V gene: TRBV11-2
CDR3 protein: CASSASGGYEQYF

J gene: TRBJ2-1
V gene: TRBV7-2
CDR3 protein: CASSFRRTVLGEQFF

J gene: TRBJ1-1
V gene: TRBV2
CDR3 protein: CASPNEGRVGAFF

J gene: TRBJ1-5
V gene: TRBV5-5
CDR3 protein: CASSLEATGVQPQHF

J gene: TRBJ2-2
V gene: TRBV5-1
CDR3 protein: CASSPLAGANTGELFF

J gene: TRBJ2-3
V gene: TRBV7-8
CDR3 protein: CASSNRRAFATDTQYF